This note documents a single TCR beta chain sequence. Other DNA sequences in the sample encode the same CDR3. Here immunoSEQ multiplex PCR was the method, and the copy in TCRdb shows in-frame clones only, minus some. The top ten clones hold about 1.1% of a sample with more than 2 million clones, approximately 94% of them seen once. The germline CDR1 and CDR2 sequences are MNHEY and SVGAGI. The ends lost 0 bases at V and 0 bases at J; junction bases unmatched: 5. The CDR3 sequence is 16 residues long. The naive CD8 fraction comprised CD45RO-negative cells positively selected for CCR7 and excluded terminally differentiated effector memory CD45RA+ cells. Donors were Caucasian adults residing in Nashville, Tennessee, USA. These data belong to a study of shared clonotypes between healthy human individuals.

The V and J genes are TRBV6-5 and TRBJ2-7; TRBD2 agrees at 7 bases. The sequencing sample was made of naive CD8+ T cells sorted from blood. This TCR was recovered from a man younger than 35 in good health. The CDR3 bases are TGTGCCAGCAGTTACTCGGCGGGGGAGGCCTCCTACGAGCAGTACTTC. Protein: CASSYSAGEASYEQYF.